Below are 19 T cell receptor beta chains sequenced from a single sample in a study of T-cell reconstitution after alpha-beta-depleted transplantation in children (dated by TCRdb to 2016 to 2018). Library creation used PCR. Sequencer: Illumina HiSeq 2500. Molecular barcoding was employed in the preparation of TCR libraries, with unique molecular identifiers being used to normalize TCRbeta repertoire quantification. TCRdb cleaned the public reads at Q25 with fastp, built clones with MiXCR and kept in-frame beta chains. Every CDR3 protein is listed once, alongside the most common genes and DNA of its rows. This sample holds tens of thousands of distinct CDR3 sequences; about 5% were observed only once. Jointly, the top ten make up under 35% of the sample. The meaning of the sample's time point label: day 60 (about 2 months) after transplantation. The treatment or condition label of this sample denotes: allogeneic hematopoietic cell transplantation with graft depleted of TCRalphabeta T cells and CD19 B cells.

The material sequenced was PBMCs, mostly from graft donor cells, taken 60 days after TCRalphabeta/CD19-depleted stem cell transplant. The receptors originated from a female patient aged 2-15 years who had a stem cell transplant for aplastic anemia, so the T cells may come from the graft donor.

Ten or more counts support this clonotype. This rearrangement joins TRBV5-1 to TRBJ2-7; 7 nucleotides agree with TRBD1. The CDR3 is 13 amino acids. The ends lost 3 bases at V and 0 bases at J; junction bases unmatched: 0. Germline lookup yields CDR1 SGHRS and CDR2 YFSETQ. The DNA of the CDR3 is TGCGCCAGCAGCTGGGACAGCTCCTACGAGCAGTACTTC. Translation gives CASSWDSSYEQYF. The full variable domain, with the rest looked up from reference TRBV5-1 and TRBJ2-7, is KAGVTQTPRYLIKTRGQQVTLSCSPISGHRSVSWYQQTPGQGLQFLFEYFSETQRNKGNFPGRFSGRQFSNSRSEMNVSTLELGDSALYLCASSWDSSYEQYFGPGTRLTVT.

This clonotype was seen many times. The chain recombines TRBV20-1 with TRBJ2-7; 8 bases line up with TRBD2. Germline assignment: CDR1 DFQATT and CDR2 SNEGSKA (reference sequence). The V gene end was trimmed by 5 bases and the J gene end by 4 bases; junction bases not matched to a gene: 7. This CDR3 has 13 residues. The CDR3 loop reads CSAPGTGGYEQYF. The CDR3, as DNA: TGCAGTGCTCCCGGGACGGGGGGGTACGAGCAGTACTTC.

This clonotype was counted only a few times. The chain links TRBV19 to TRBJ2-4, with a possible D match to TRBD2 (6 bases). CDR1 is LNHDA, CDR2 SQIVND, per germline (reference sequence). The CDR3 covers 15 residues. V was trimmed by 7 bases and J by 3 bases, leaving 16 bases between them. The CDR3 DNA is TGTGCCAGTATGGGCGGGGTGGAGGGCAAAAACATTCAGTACTTC. Translation: CASMGGVEGKNIQYF. Based on the CDR3 plus reference TRBV19 and TRBJ2-4, the full variable domain is DGGITQSPKYLFRKEGQNVTLSCEQNLNHDAMYWYRQDPGQGLRLIYYSQIVNDFQKGDIAEGYSVSREKKESFPLTVTSAQKNPTAFYLCASMGGVEGKNIQYFGAGTRLSVL.

This clonotype was recorded many times. The chain carries TRBV20-1 and TRBJ2-3, with D hard to call. With 7 bases removed from V and 0 bases from J, the gap between germline ends came to 14 bases. Germline V gene data show CDR1 as DFQATT and CDR2 as SNEGSKA (reference sequence). CDR3 length equals 14 residues. The CDR3 DNA is TGCAGTGACGCCAAATTGGGTAGCACAGATACGCAGTATTTT. Encoded protein: CSDAKLGSTDTQYF.

This clonotype was seen repeatedly, ten times or more. This chain's CDR3 is CASSQDAGGRAFGYTF. In DNA form, the CDR3 reads TGTGCCAGCAGCCAAGATGCGGGTGGCAGGGCGTTTGGCTACACCTTC. This rearrangement joins TRBV3-1 to TRBJ1-2, with TRBD1 as a possible D gene (5 bases). This CDR3 spans 16 amino acids. Trimming took 0 bases from V and 7 from J, leaving 18 bases between them. Germline CDR1 reads LGHDT; CDR2 reads YNNKEL (reference sequence).

This clonotype was found many times. J is TRBJ2-3 and V is TRBV20-1; TRBD2 aligns across 9 bases. The germline gives CDR1 DFQATT, CDR2 SNEGSKA (reference sequence). The CDR3 is 15 amino acids. V trimming: 1 base; J trimming: 3 bases; junction bases outside the gene matches: 5. CDR3 bases: TGCAGTGCTAGAGTCGCGGGAGGGGGAACAGATACGCAGTATTTT. It encodes CSARVAGGGTDTQYF.

V gene TRBV4-3 combines with J gene TRBJ2-7, with 10 positions matching TRBD2. Unmatched junction bases numbered 4, after V lost 2 bases and J lost 3 bases. Germline CDR1 reads LGHNA; CDR2 reads YSLEER. The CDR3 contains 15 residues. The chain's CDR3 is CASSQLAGDSYEQYF. Here the CDR3 DNA reads TGCGCCAGCAGCCAACTAGCGGGAGATAGCTACGAGCAGTACTTC.

This clonotype was seen a few times. The chain recombines TRBV11-2 with TRBJ2-4; D gene unclear. V lost 6 bases, J lost 0 bases, and 15 bases lay in between. Germline lookup yields CDR1 SGHAT and CDR2 FQNNGV. The CDR3 spans 16 residues. The CDR3 DNA reads TGTGCCAGCAGTCATAACAGTGGGCTAGCCAAAAACATTCAGTACTTC. Its protein product is CASSHNSGLAKNIQYF.

This clonotype was seen at least ten times. This chain joins TRBV12-3 or TRBV12-4 and TRBJ2-2, with 9 bases identical to TRBD1. The CDR3 runs to 16 residues. The V segment lost 2 bases and the J segment 6 bases; nucleotides outside the gene matches: 7. CDR3: CASSLMTGGRAGELFF. In DNA, the CDR3 is TGTGCCAGCAGTTTAATGACAGGGGGTCGGGCCGGGGAGCTGTTTTTT.

This clonotype was detected ten times or more. The J gene is TRBJ2-3, the V gene TRBV9; 10 bases are a match to TRBD2. The germline V gene encodes CDR1 SGDLS and CDR2 YYNGEE. The CDR3 has 16 residues. Unmatched junction bases numbered 7, after V lost 0 bases and J lost 6 bases. The CDR3 sequence: CASSVAASGSGDTQYF. The CDR3 DNA reads TGTGCCAGCAGCGTAGCGGCTAGCGGGAGTGGGGATACGCAGTATTTT.

Ten or more counts support this clonotype. This chain's CDR3 is CASSEVPGASAGANVLTF. CDR3 bases: TGTGCCAGCAGTGAAGTTCCAGGGGCAAGCGCTGGGGCCAACGTCCTGACTTTC. The chain uses TRBV25-1 and TRBJ2-6, with D tentatively TRBD1 (6 bases). V lost 2 bases and J 2 bases, leaving 16 bases between the germline ends. Germline loops: CDR1 MGHDK, CDR2 SYGVNS. There are 18 residues in the CDR3.

Many counts were recorded for this clonotype. V and J are TRBV20-1 and TRBJ1-5, with TRBD1 identical over 10 bases. The germline V gene has CDR1 DFQATT and CDR2 SNEGSKA (reference sequence). This CDR3 has 17 amino acids. The trim removed 0 bases at V and 2 bases at J, leaving 7 bases unmatched. CDR3 sequence (DNA): TGCAGTGCTAGAGATCTAGGACAGGGGGGCGGCAATCAGCCCCAGCATTTT. Protein sequence: CSARDLGQGGGNQPQHF.

This sequence joins TRBV15 and TRBJ1-1, with TRBD1 matching 8 bases. The junction had 15 bases not matched to a gene; V was cut back by 0 bases and J by 6 bases. The germline V gene encodes CDR1 LNHNV and CDR2 YYDKDF (reference sequence). This CDR3 contains 18 residues. The CDR3 DNA follows: TGTGCCACCAGCAGAGAAACAGGGGGAGGGAATCCTAAGTCTGAAGCTTTCTTT. Encoded protein: CATSRETGGGNPKSEAFF.

In its sample, this clonotype was seen many times. The V gene is TRBV4-2, the J gene TRBJ2-1; 10 nucleotides align to TRBD2. There are 17 residues in the CDR3. Germline CDR1 and CDR2: LGHNA and YNFKEQ. Losses at the gene ends were 0 bases for V and 3 bases for J; bases not matched to a gene: 5. CDR3 amino acids: CASSQEWGLAHYNEQFF. For the CDR3, the DNA is TGTGCCAGCAGCCAAGAATGGGGACTAGCGCACTACAATGAGCAGTTCTTC.

This clonotype was picked up many times. The rearrangement links TRBV7-2 to TRBJ2-3; possibly TRBD2 for D (6 bases). There are 15 residues in the CDR3. Trimming removed 5 bases at V and 5 bases at J, with 17 bases between. Germline CDR1 is SGHTA and CDR2 is FQGNSA. The CDR3 DNA sequence: TGTGCCAGCAGCCCCAACCGTAAAGCGGGAGATACGCAGTATTTT. It codes for CASSPNRKAGDTQYF.

This clonotype occurred a few times. The chain employs TRBV18 and TRBJ1-1, with D perhaps matching TRBD1 (6 bases). Germline CDR1 KGHSH, CDR2 LQKENI. CDR3 length: 12 amino acids. Trimming removed 4 bases from V and 10 bases from J, with 13 bases in between. CDR3 protein: CASSLQQGTAFF. The CDR3 DNA reads TGTGCCAGCTCACTGCAACAGGGTACAGCTTTCTTT.

This clonotype was seen a few times. This chain joins TRBV28 and TRBJ1-3; D not resolved. Germline assignment: CDR1 MDHEN and CDR2 SYDVKM. CDR3 length: 15 residues. V lost 6 bases to trimming and J lost 2 bases, with 14 bases between them. The CDR3 reads CASRRPDHPGNTIYF. Here the CDR3 DNA reads TGTGCCAGCAGGCGGCCCGACCATCCTGGAAACACCATATATTTT.

This clonotype was seen more than once but under ten times. The chain recombines TRBV6-6 with TRBJ1-1; no clear D gene. Between the trimmed V and J ends, which lost 5 bases and 8 bases, there was a span of 18 bases. This CDR3 contains 14 residues. Per the germline V gene, CDR1 is MNHNY and CDR2 is SVGAGI (reference sequence). The CDR3 spells CASSPKRRGFEAFF. The DNA for the CDR3 is TGTGCCAGCAGTCCAAAGAGGCGGGGATTCGAAGCTTTCTTT.

Many counts were recorded for this clonotype. This chain joins TRBV7-3 and TRBJ2-1; D is ambiguous. The germline gives CDR1 SGHTA, CDR2 FQGTGA. V was shortened by 5 bases and J by 7 bases, with 15 bases between the two germline ends. This CDR3 is built from 14 residues. The CDR3 nucleotides read TGTGCCAGCAGCCTCTCATCCGCGGTGAATGAGCAGTTCTTC. Translated: CASSLSSAVNEQFF.